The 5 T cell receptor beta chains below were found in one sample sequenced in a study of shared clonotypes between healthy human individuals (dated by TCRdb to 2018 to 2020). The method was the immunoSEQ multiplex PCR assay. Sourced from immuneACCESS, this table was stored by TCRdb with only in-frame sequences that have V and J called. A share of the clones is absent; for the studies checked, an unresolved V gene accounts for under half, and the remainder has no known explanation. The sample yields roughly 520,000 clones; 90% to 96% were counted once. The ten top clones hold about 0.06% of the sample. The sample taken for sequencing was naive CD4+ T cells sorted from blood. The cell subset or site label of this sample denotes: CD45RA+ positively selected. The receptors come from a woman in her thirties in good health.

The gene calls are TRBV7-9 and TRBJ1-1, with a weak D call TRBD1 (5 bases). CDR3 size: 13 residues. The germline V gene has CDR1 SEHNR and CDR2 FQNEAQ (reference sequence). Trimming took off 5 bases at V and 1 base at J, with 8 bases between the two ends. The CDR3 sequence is CASSPRENTEAFF. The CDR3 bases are TGTGCCAGCAGCCCCAGGGAGAACACTGAAGCTTTCTTT.

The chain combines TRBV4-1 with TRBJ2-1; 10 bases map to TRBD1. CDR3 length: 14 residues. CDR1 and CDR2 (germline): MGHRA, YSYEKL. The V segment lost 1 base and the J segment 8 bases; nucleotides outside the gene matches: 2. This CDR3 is CASSQGDRGYEQFF. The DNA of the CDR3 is TGCGCCAGCAGCCAAGGGGACAGGGGCTATGAGCAGTTCTTC.

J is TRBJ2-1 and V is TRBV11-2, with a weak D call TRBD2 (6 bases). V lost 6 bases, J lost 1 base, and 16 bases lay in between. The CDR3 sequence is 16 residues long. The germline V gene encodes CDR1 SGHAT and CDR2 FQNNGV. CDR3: CASSPVGGKSYNEQFF. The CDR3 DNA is TGTGCCAGCAGTCCAGTCGGGGGTAAGTCCTACAATGAGCAGTTCTTC. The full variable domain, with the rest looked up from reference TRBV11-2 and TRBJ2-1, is EAGVAQSPRYKIIEKRQSVAFWCNPISGHATLYWYQQILGQGPKLLIQFQNNGVVDDSQLPKDRFSAERLKGVDSTLKIQPAKLEDSAVYLCASSPVGGKSYNEQFFGPGTRLTVL.

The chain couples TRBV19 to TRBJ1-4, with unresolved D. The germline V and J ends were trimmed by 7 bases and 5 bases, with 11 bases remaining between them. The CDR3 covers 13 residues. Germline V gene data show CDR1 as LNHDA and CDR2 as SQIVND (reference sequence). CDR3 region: CASIGTVNEKLFF. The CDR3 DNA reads TGTGCCAGTATCGGAACAGTCAATGAAAAACTGTTTTTT.

The CDR3 nucleotides are TGCGCCAGCAGTGAATCGGGGGTCAATGAGCAGTTCTTC. It codes for CASSESGVNEQFF. The rearrangement uses TRBV10-1 and TRBJ2-1, with D tentatively TRBD2 (6 bases). From germline, CDR1 is WNHNN and CDR2 SYGVQD (reference sequence). This CDR3 is 13 amino acids long. V lost 3 bases to trimming and J lost 6 bases, with 9 bases between them.